These 5 T cell receptor beta chains share one sample of origin, sequenced in a study of T-cell memory formation after mild COVID-19. TCRdb re-analysed the 5' RACE reads in MiXCR, keeping a single row per CDR3 protein. The repertoire holds over 300,000 distinct CDR3 sequences, with around 20% as singletons. The specimen was PBMCs or a T cell subset sorted from them (not recorded which). Source of these receptors: a man aged 18 to 35 who had mild COVID-19 (a few samples of this study predate the infection). Cell type and time point are not known.

This sequence joins TRBV7-6 and TRBJ2-1; 9 bases map to TRBD2. The CDR3 consists of 16 residues. V lost 4 bases, J lost 10 bases, and 14 bases stayed unmatched. Germline V gives CDR1 SGHVS, CDR2 FNYEAQ. CDR3 sequence reads: CASSSGGGAVFWEQFF. The CDR3 DNA is TGTGCCAGCAGCTCCGGCGGGGGGGCCGTGTTCTGGGAGCAGTTCTTC.

J is TRBJ2-7 and V is TRBV6-6, with D unresolved. The V gene's germline CDR1 is MNHNY and CDR2 SVGAGI (reference sequence). The CDR3 has 12 amino acids. Trimming stripped 6 bases from V and 0 bases from J, with 6 bases between. The chain's CDR3 is CASRGNSYEQYV. The CDR3, as DNA: TGTGCCAGCAGGGGGAACTCCTACGAGCAGTACGTC.

In its sample, this clonotype was seen a few times. The chain employs TRBV5-1 and TRBJ1-5; D is possibly TRBD1 (5 bases). The CDR3 runs to 15 residues. Germline V gives CDR1 SGHRS, CDR2 YFSETQ. The germline V and J ends were trimmed by 4 bases and 5 bases, with 16 bases remaining between them. The CDR3 reads CASSRDPSEDQPQHF. DNA of the CDR3: TGCGCCAGCAGCCGGGACCCTTCAGAGGATCAGCCCCAGCATTTT. Full variable domain (missing parts from reference TRBV5-1 and TRBJ1-5): KAGVTQTPRYLIKTRGQQVTLSCSPISGHRSVSWYQQTPGQGLQFLFEYFSETQRNKGNFPGRFSGRQFSNSRSEMNVSTLELGDSALYLCASSRDPSEDQPQHFGDGTRLSIL.

This clonotype has only a few counts. This chain uses TRBV4-3 with TRBJ1-3; D unclear. The germline CDR1 and CDR2 sequences are LGHNA and YSLEER. The V gene lost 0 bases and the J gene lost 4 bases, with 13 bases spanning the gap. The CDR3 extends over 16 amino acids. CDR3 region: CASSQDIGRIGNTIYF. The CDR3 coding sequence is TGCGCCAGCAGCCAAGATATCGGCCGGATCGGAAACACCATATATTTT.

In its sample, this clonotype was seen a few times. The chain links TRBV24-1 to TRBJ2-5, with 7 bases aligning to TRBD1. This CDR3 has 12 residues. Losses at the gene ends were 10 bases for V and 3 bases for J; bases not matched to a gene: 4. CDR1 KGHDR and CDR2 SFDVKD come from the germline V gene. This CDR3 is CATSDRKETQYF. CDR3 DNA: TGTGCCACTTCGGACAGGAAAGAGACCCAGTACTTC.